This T cell receptor beta chain was documented in a study of technical replicates of blood from a few donors. Profiling relied on immunoSEQ multiplex PCR, and the TCRdb table lists in-frame clones only, not all of them. Counted here are tens of thousands of clones, more than 85% occurring once; the ten biggest clones make up about 4.3%. V lost 2 bases, J lost 0 bases, and 13 bases lay in between. CDR3 size: 16 residues. CDR1 and CDR2 (germline): SEHNR, FQNEAQ (reference sequence). The source is a human donor in good health. Some clones in this sample may be carry-over from other donors' samples. The chain employs TRBV7-9 and TRBJ1-2; the D is unclear. Sequencing was carried out using PBMCs. The CDR3 here is CASSLNGRGPNYGYTF. CDR3 DNA: TGTGCCAGCAGCTTAAATGGGCGAGGGCCTAACTATGGCTACACCTTC.